These 26 T cell receptor beta chains were sequenced from one sample in a study of vaccination effects on CD4 cells after COVID-19. TCRdb keeps only in-frame clones here, not all; method: immunoSEQ multiplex PCR. The data show 25,000 or so clones, about 72% seen once. Within the ViraFEST assay, antigen-specific CD4+ T cells underwent expansion with viral peptide pools prior to sequencing. Culturing for about 10 days preceded CD4+ T cell isolation. Having tested negative for nucleocapsid antibodies, the vaccine recipients showed no prior SARS-CoV-2 infection. Their antigen targets remain unknown. Here the sequenced sample was CD4+ T cells from PBMCs cultured with HCoV-OC43 spike peptides, taken before COVID-19 vaccination. The subset here: HCoV-OC43 spike overlapping peptide pool stimulation. The source is a human donor who received a COVID-19 vaccine.

The chain combines TRBV6-5 with TRBJ2-3; no clear D gene. V lost 0 bases to trimming and J lost 4 bases, with 8 bases between them. The CDR3 covers 14 residues. Germline assignment: CDR1 MNHEY and CDR2 SVGAGI. This CDR3 reads CASSYSKFADTQYF. The CDR3 DNA reads TGTGCCAGCAGTTACTCGAAATTTGCAGATACGCAGTATTTT.

This clone was seen only a few times. The rearrangement uses TRBV5-1 and TRBJ2-2; TRBD2 matches 8 bases. Looked up from germline, CDR1 is SGHRS and CDR2 is YFSETQ. The CDR3 totals 17 residues. J was trimmed by 0 bases and V by 5 bases; bases with no gene match: 9. CDR3 DNA: TGCGCCAGCAGTCCGAGGCCGGGACTAGCGAACACCGGGGAGCTGTTTTTT. This translates into CASSPRPGLANTGELFF.

The rearrangement uses TRBV12-3 or TRBV12-4 and TRBJ2-1; D remains ambiguous. This CDR3 spans 12 amino acids. Trimming cost V 7 bases and J 11 bases, with 15 bases left between them. The CDR3 sequence is CASTLGSAQQFF. The CDR3 DNA reads TGTGCCAGCACCCTGGGATCGGCCCAGCAGTTCTTC.

The chain is built from TRBV7-9 and TRBJ1-2, with D tentatively TRBD1 (5 bases). Germline V lookup: CDR1 SEHNR, CDR2 FQNEAQ (reference sequence). This CDR3 spans 12 amino acids. V was trimmed by 0 bases and J by 7 bases, leaving 6 bases between them. The CDR3 spells CASSLAQGGYTF. CDR3 bases: TGTGCCAGCAGCTTAGCGCAGGGTGGCTACACCTTC.

The genes are TRBV4-1 and TRBJ2-3; D possibly corresponds to TRBD1 (6 bases). V lost 4 bases to trimming and J lost 0 bases, with 11 bases between them. CDR3 length: 15 residues. Germline lookup yields CDR1 MGHRA and CDR2 YSYEKL. CDR3 in DNA: TGCGCCAGCAGCCGAGGACAGATGAGCACAGATACGCAGTATTTT. It is translated as CASSRGQMSTDTQYF.

The J gene is TRBJ1-1, the V gene TRBV5-5; TRBD1 matches 11 bases. V shed 3 bases, J shed 7 bases, and the junction held 5 bases outside the gene matches. CDR1 and CDR2 (germline): SGHKS, YYEKEE (reference sequence). The CDR3 extends over 14 amino acids. CDR3 residues: CASSWGTGGLEAFF. CDR3 nucleotide sequence: TGTGCCAGCAGCTGGGGGACAGGGGGGCTTGAAGCTTTCTTT.

The chain carries TRBV5-4 and TRBJ2-2; 14 nucleotides align to TRBD2. From germline, CDR1 is SGHNT and CDR2 YYREEE (reference sequence). The CDR3 covers 16 residues. Trimming at V came to 3 bases and at J to 8 bases, leaving 6 bases not matched to a gene. The CDR3 sequence: CASSYSGLAGAGELFF. CDR3 coding DNA: TGTGCCAGCAGCTACTCGGGACTAGCGGGGGCTGGGGAGCTGTTTTTT.

V is TRBV11-2 and J is TRBJ1-3; 7 nucleotides align to TRBD1. Germline V gene data show CDR1 as SGHAT and CDR2 as FQNNGV. J lost 1 base, V lost 8 bases, and 5 bases had no gene match. The CDR3 sequence is 14 residues long. This chain's CDR3 is CASGYRGSGNTIYF. CDR3 coding DNA: TGTGCCAGCGGATACAGGGGATCTGGAAACACCATATATTTT.

This chain links TRBV28 with TRBJ1-2, with D unclear. This CDR3 contains 11 residues. V lost 8 bases and J 0 bases, leaving 4 bases between the germline ends. Germline V gives CDR1 MDHEN, CDR2 SYDVKM. CDR3 sequence: CASGTNYGYTF. The CDR3, as DNA: TGTGCCAGCGGAACTAACTATGGCTACACCTTC.

The rearrangement uses TRBV11-2 and TRBJ2-2, with D uncertain. The germline gives CDR1 SGHAT, CDR2 FQNNGV. Trimming left V 0 bases short and J 7 bases short, with 9 bases between. The CDR3 loop spans 14 amino acids. As DNA, the CDR3 is TGTGCCAGCAGCTTAGATCGTTTAGGCGGGGAGCTGTTTTTT. Amino acids: CASSLDRLGGELFF.

This clone turned up a few times. The chain joins TRBV20-1 to TRBJ2-2, with unresolved D. CDR3 length: 11 residues. V was cut by 4 bases and J by 5 bases, with 5 bases left in between. The germline V gene encodes CDR1 DFQATT and CDR2 SNEGSKA (reference sequence). CDR3 residues: CSATETGELFF. The CDR3 region has the DNA TGCAGTGCTACCGAAACCGGGGAGCTGTTTTTT.

The CDR3 sequence: CASNPGTGGGYTF. CDR3 nucleotide sequence: TGTGCCAGCAACCCCGGGACAGGGGGTGGCTACACCTTC. The chain uses TRBV6-5 and TRBJ1-2; the match to TRBD1 covers 11 bases. The CDR3 consists of 13 residues. J was trimmed by 7 bases and V by 7 bases; bases with no gene match: 5. Germline V lookup: CDR1 MNHEY, CDR2 SVGAGI.

The chain is built from TRBV3-1 (or the pseudogene TRBV3-2) and TRBJ1-1, with D tentatively TRBD1 (5 bases). The CDR3 extends over 13 amino acids. The germline V gene has CDR1 LGHDT and CDR2 YNNKEL (reference sequence). The V gene lost 1 base and the J gene lost 4 bases, with 7 bases spanning the gap. The CDR3 coding sequence is TGTGCCAGCAGCCAAGGGGGGGTCACTGAAGCTTTCTTT. Amino acids: CASSQGGVTEAFF.

This clone appeared a few times. The V gene is TRBV10-3, the J gene TRBJ2-7; D not resolved. The CDR3 loop spans 12 amino acids. V dropped 4 bases and J dropped 2 bases, with 6 bases sitting between them. CDR1 is ENHRY, CDR2 SYGVKD, per germline. In DNA, the CDR3 is TGTGCCATCAGTGCCGGAACCTACGAGCAGTACTTC. The encoded protein is CAISAGTYEQYF.

This clone came up a few times. The chain combines TRBV7-2 with TRBJ1-2; 8 positions match TRBD1. Germline V gives CDR1 SGHTA, CDR2 FQGNSA. CDR3 length: 14 residues. V was pared by 1 base and J by 7 bases, with 5 bases of the junction left unmatched. The CDR3 sequence is CASSLDRGVGGYTF. CDR3 coding DNA: TGTGCCAGCAGCTTAGACAGGGGGGTGGGTGGCTACACCTTC.

CDR3 bases: TGTGCCACAACCCGGGACAGCTCCTACAATGAGCAGTTCTTC. Protein: CATTRDSSYNEQFF. The chain couples TRBV6-5 to TRBJ2-1; 7 nucleotides match TRBD1. Trimming took 10 bases from V and 0 from J; bases not matched to a gene: 6. Germline CDR1 MNHEY, CDR2 SVGAGI. The length of the CDR3 is 14 residues.

The V gene is TRBV11-2, the J gene TRBJ2-7; D gene unclear. The CDR3 is made up of 13 amino acids. The V end lost 5 bases, the J end lost 6 bases, and 14 bases lay between the germline ends. CDR1 is SGHAT and CDR2 is FQNNGV in the germline V gene. CDR3 loop: CASSLQTSTEQYF. In DNA, the CDR3 is TGTGCCAGCAGCCTCCAAACTTCAACCGAGCAGTACTTC.

This clone was picked up a small number of times. V usage is TRBV29-1 and J usage is TRBJ2-5; TRBD1 matches 9 bases. This CDR3 spans 13 amino acids. Germline V gene sequence: CDR1 SQVTM, CDR2 ANQGSEA. V was clipped by 8 bases and J by 1 base; unmatched bases: 5. For the CDR3, the DNA is TGCAGCCTAGTGGGACAGGGCCAAGAGACCCAGTACTTC. This sequence encodes CSLVGQGQETQYF.

This clone was observed a single time. CDR3 sequence (DNA): TGTGCCTGGACGATTTTAGAGACCCAGTACTTC. This codes for CAWTILETQYF. This chain links TRBV30 with TRBJ2-5; no clear D. Between the trimmed V and J ends, which lost 4 bases and 4 bases, there was a span of 7 bases. CDR3 size: 11 residues. CDR1 GTSNPN and CDR2 SVGIG come from the germline V gene (reference sequence).

This clone was counted a single time. The gene calls are TRBV3-1 (or the pseudogene TRBV3-2) and TRBJ1-1, with D uncertain. The V gene's germline CDR1 is LGHDT and CDR2 YNNKEL (reference sequence). This CDR3 has 12 residues. V dropped 3 bases and J dropped 8 bases, with 10 bases sitting between them. The CDR3 spells CASSHYAREAFF. CDR3 bases: TGTGCCAGCAGCCATTACGCGCGAGAAGCTTTCTTT.

This clone was recorded only once. The chain combines TRBV7-9 with TRBJ2-5; 9 nucleotides agree with TRBD2. The germline CDR1 and CDR2 sequences are SEHNR and FQNEAQ (reference sequence). The CDR3 length is 16 residues. Trimming took 2 bases from V and 1 from J; bases not matched to a gene: 5. DNA for the CDR3: TGTGCCAGCAGCTTATGGCGCGGGGGGGCCCAAGAGACCCAGTACTTC. This sequence encodes CASSLWRGGAQETQYF.

The chain combines TRBV30 with TRBJ1-3; unclear D gene. Trimming removed 4 bases from V and 4 bases from J, with 8 bases in between. The germline gives CDR1 GTSNPN, CDR2 SVGIG (reference sequence). The CDR3 has 12 amino acids. CDR3 in amino acids: CAWNWSGNTIYF. CDR3 nucleotide sequence: TGTGCCTGGAATTGGTCGGGAAACACCATATATTTT.

The gene calls are TRBV5-8 and TRBJ1-3; no definite D call. Per the germline V gene, CDR1 is SGHTS and CDR2 is YDEGEE. This CDR3 spans 16 amino acids. Between the trimmed V and J ends, which lost 2 bases and 0 bases, there was a span of 12 bases. The CDR3 sequence is CASSFMEWGSGNTIYF. CDR3 in DNA: TGTGCCAGCAGCTTCATGGAGTGGGGCTCTGGAAACACCATATATTTT.

This chain connects TRBV11-2 to TRBJ2-3; 9 bases agree with TRBD2. V dropped 1 base and J dropped 4; count of bases not matched to a gene: 12. Germline CDR1 and CDR2: SGHAT and FQNNGV. This CDR3 comprises 18 residues. CDR3 amino acids: CASSLGRGGRHLPDTQYF. CDR3 bases: TGTGCCAGCAGCTTAGGGCGGGGGGGCCGTCACCTACCAGATACGCAGTATTTT.

The table lists this clone with a count of one. The chain joins TRBV12-3 or TRBV12-4 to TRBJ1-6; maybe TRBD1 (5 bases). This CDR3 has 13 residues. V lost 5 bases, J lost 8 bases, and 10 bases lay in between. In DNA, the CDR3 is TGTGCCAGCAGTCCCGGGACCTATTCACCCCTCCACTTT. Protein: CASSPGTYSPLHF.

The chain uses TRBV4-1 and TRBJ2-3, with 10 bases identical to TRBD2. The CDR3 is 17 residues long. V shed 3 bases and J 0 bases; nucleotides not matched to a gene: 6. CDR1 and CDR2 (germline): MGHRA, YSYEKL. The CDR3 protein is CASSQPTSGVSTDTQYF. DNA of the CDR3: TGCGCCAGCAGCCAGCCAACTAGCGGGGTTAGCACAGATACGCAGTATTTT.